The sequence of this T cell receptor beta chain was determined in a study of blood T cell repertoires in COVID-19. The overall study: Samples of COVID-19 (acute and convalescent) were obtained from the United States, Italy and Spain.

In germline, CDR1 is SEHNR, CDR2 FQNEAQ (reference sequence). The ends lost 4 bases at V and 3 bases at J; junction bases unmatched: 2. The CDR3 sequence is 14 residues long. The data were produced by immunoSEQ multiplex PCR, yet TCRdb's version contains in-frame clones alone and is incomplete. Of some 300,000 clones in the sample, around 90% were seen once. The source is a woman in her 50s with COVID-19, enrolled during active disease. This chain connects TRBV7-9 to TRBJ1-1; 10 bases align to TRBD1. Specimen: peripheral blood. CDR3 loop: CASSSGQGDTEAFF. The CDR3 DNA is TGTGCCAGCAGCTCAGGACAGGGGGACACTGAAGCTTTCTTT.